What follows are 30 T cell receptor beta chains derived from one specimen sequenced in a study of identifying expanded T cells in peripheral blood. Sequenced by immunoSEQ multiplex PCR; TCRdb stores in-frame clones only, minus some. The table includes some 90,000 clones, 70% to 90% detected once. The sequencing input was blood. These receptors were collected from a person aged 18-69 years in good health.

This chain connects TRBV30 to TRBJ1-2; no clear D. The CDR3 is 12 residues long. Germline V gives CDR1 GTSNPN, CDR2 SVGIG (reference sequence). V shed 4 bases and J shed 4 bases, with 10 bases lying between them. CDR3 protein: CAWTIGGYGYTF. CDR3 in DNA: TGTGCCTGGACAATAGGTGGCTATGGCTACACCTTC. Full variable domain (rest looked up from reference TRBV30 and TRBJ1-2): SQTIHQWPATLVQPVGSPLSLECTVEGTSNPNLYWYRQAAGRGLQLLFYSVGIGQISSEVPQNLSASRPQDRQFILSSKKLLLSDSGFYLCAWTIGGYGYTFGSGTRLTVV.

This chain uses TRBV27 with TRBJ2-7; 8 bases line up with TRBD1. The CDR3 has 13 amino acids. The J segment lost 5 bases and the V segment lost 3 bases, leaving 3 bases of the junction unmatched. Germline CDR1 MNHEY, CDR2 SMNVEV (reference sequence). The CDR3: CASSFRTGNEQYF. The CDR3 region has the DNA TGTGCCAGCAGTTTCCGGACAGGGAACGAGCAGTACTTC.

The chain uses TRBV4-2 and TRBJ1-1; D is unclear. Germline CDR1 and CDR2: LGHNA and YNFKEQ. Trimming took off 1 base at V and 5 bases at J, with 5 bases between the two ends. The CDR3 loop spans 12 amino acids. This CDR3 is CASSQGWTEAFF. DNA of the CDR3: TGTGCCAGCAGCCAAGGATGGACTGAAGCTTTCTTT.

V gene TRBV7-2 combines with J gene TRBJ1-2, with TRBD1 matching 12 bases. This CDR3 region has 16 residues. The V and J ends lost 5 bases and 8 bases, in that order; junction bases with no gene match: 12. Germline V lookup: CDR1 SGHTA, CDR2 FQGNSA. The DNA for the CDR3 is TGTGCCAGCAGCGTGTCGGCGGGACAGGGGGCCGGGGGCTACACCTTC. It yields the protein CASSVSAGQGAGGYTF.

The rearrangement links TRBV27 to TRBJ2-6; D may be TRBD2 (5 bases). V lost 3 bases to trimming and J lost 2 bases, with 14 bases between them. The CDR3 is 17 residues long. Germline CDR1 MNHEY, CDR2 SMNVEV (reference sequence). Written as DNA, the CDR3 is TGTGCCAGCAGTTTTAGAGGGAAAATTACTGGGGCCAACGTCCTGACTTTC. It encodes CASSFRGKITGANVLTF.

The chain is built from TRBV27 and TRBJ1-1; D is unresolved. Germline values: CDR1 MNHEY, CDR2 SMNVEV (reference sequence). CDR3 length: 11 amino acids. The V end lost 4 bases, the J end lost 2 bases, and 2 bases lay between the germline ends. This CDR3 is CASSSNTEAFF. CDR3 coding DNA: TGTGCCAGCAGTTCTAACACTGAAGCTTTCTTT.

This sequence joins TRBV6-5 and TRBJ1-5; 8 bases line up with TRBD1. The CDR3 is made up of 14 amino acids. Germline V CDR1 and CDR2: MNHEY, SVGAGI. Losses at the gene ends were 6 bases for V and 5 bases for J; bases not matched to a gene: 6. The CDR3 DNA follows: TGTGCCAGCAGCTCCGACAGGGGCGATCAGCCCCAGCATTTT. Amino acid sequence: CASSSDRGDQPQHF.

The J gene is TRBJ1-1, the V gene TRBV6-5; unclear D gene. CDR1 and CDR2 from the germline V gene are MNHEY and SVGAGI. The CDR3 has 12 residues. Between the trimmed V and J ends, which lost 0 bases and 14 bases, there was a span of 13 bases. CDR3 in DNA: TGTGCCAGCAGTTACTCGAGGAGAAAATGGTTCTTT. Translated: CASSYSRRKWFF.

The rearrangement links TRBV5-4 to TRBJ1-6; D remains unclear. Germline V gives CDR1 SGHNT, CDR2 YYREEE (reference sequence). V was trimmed by 4 bases and J by 3 bases, leaving 11 bases between them. The CDR3 spans 15 residues. The CDR3 coding sequence is TGTGCCAGCAGCCCCGGACGGTTCTATAATTCACCCCTCCACTTT. Translated: CASSPGRFYNSPLHF.

The chain employs TRBV7-2 and TRBJ2-2; TRBD2 agrees at 14 bases. This CDR3 comprises 16 residues. The V gene's germline CDR1 is SGHTA and CDR2 FQGNSA. V gave up 5 bases and J gave up 8 bases; unmatched junction bases: 7. The CDR3 region has the DNA TGTGCCAGCAGCCCTCGACTAGCGGGGGGGTCAGGGGAGCTGTTTTTT. Protein product: CASSPRLAGGSGELFF.

This chain uses TRBV6-6 with TRBJ2-2; D remains unclear. V lost 10 bases, J lost 7 bases, and 16 bases lay in between. The CDR3 is made up of 13 amino acids. Germline assignment: CDR1 MNHNY and CDR2 SVGAGI (reference sequence). The CDR3 here is CATLESGGGELFF. The CDR3 nucleotides are TGTGCCACCTTAGAGAGTGGCGGCGGGGAGCTGTTTTTT.

The V gene is TRBV6-5, the J gene TRBJ1-5; D gene unclear. Trimming took off 5 bases at V and 9 bases at J, with 8 bases between the two ends. There are 11 residues in the CDR3. Germline CDR1 reads MNHEY; CDR2 reads SVGAGI. In DNA form, the CDR3 reads TGTGCCAGCAGTCCCGGCCGGCCCCAGCATTTT. As protein: CASSPGRPQHF.

This sequence joins TRBV5-1 and TRBJ2-7, with 9 bases matching TRBD1. The germline gives CDR1 SGHRS, CDR2 YFSETQ. This CDR3 has 15 residues. The V gene end was trimmed by 0 bases and the J gene end by 6 bases; junction bases not matched to a gene: 7. The CDR3 DNA follows: TGCGCCAGCAGCTTGGGGGGACAGGGTCGTGGCGAGCAGTACTTC. It encodes CASSLGGQGRGEQYF.

This rearrangement joins TRBV7-2 to TRBJ2-3; 9 nucleotides align to TRBD2. This CDR3 spans 19 amino acids. V was pared by 1 base and J by 2 bases, with 13 bases of the junction left unmatched. Germline V CDR1 and CDR2: SGHTA, FQGNSA. In nucleotides, the CDR3 is TGTGCCAGCAGCTTAGAGGGGTGGGTAGCGGGGGAGAACACAGATACGCAGTATTTT. Its protein product is CASSLEGWVAGENTDTQYF.

J is TRBJ1-1 and V is TRBV19; D may be TRBD1 (5 bases). The V gene lost 5 bases and the J gene lost 4 bases, with 14 bases spanning the gap. The length of the CDR3 is 14 residues. Looked up from germline, CDR1 is LNHDA and CDR2 is SQIVND (reference sequence). The CDR3 protein is CASSWISGGTEAFF. CDR3 in DNA: TGTGCCAGTAGTTGGATATCTGGGGGCACTGAAGCTTTCTTT.

The V call is TRBV7-9, the J call TRBJ2-5; the D gene is possibly TRBD1 (5 bases). The CDR3 has 14 amino acids. Germline assignment: CDR1 SEHNR and CDR2 FQNEAQ (reference sequence). V dropped 2 bases and J dropped 5 bases, with 12 bases sitting between them. CDR3 protein: CASSLSRAGETQYF. In DNA, the CDR3 is TGTGCCAGCAGCTTAAGCAGGGCAGGGGAGACCCAGTACTTC.

The chain uses TRBV19 and TRBJ2-7; possible D gene TRBD2, 5 bases. Trimming took 5 bases from V and 8 from J, leaving 19 bases between them. CDR3 length: 14 residues. Germline assignment: CDR1 LNHDA and CDR2 SQIVND (reference sequence). In nucleotides, the CDR3 is TGTGCCAGTAGTCCCTCCCGGGGATCGGGGAAGCAGTACTTC. Its protein product is CASSPSRGSGKQYF.

The rearrangement joins TRBV4-3 to TRBJ1-2; the D gene is possibly TRBD1 (6 bases). Trimming stripped 1 base from V and 3 bases from J, with 12 bases between. Germline CDR1 and CDR2: LGHNA and YSLEER. The CDR3 is 15 amino acids. This CDR3 is CASSQVSRGHYGYTF. The CDR3 region has the DNA TGCGCCAGCAGCCAAGTTAGCAGGGGCCACTATGGCTACACCTTC.

This clone showed up just a few times. CDR3 sequence: CASSLAGPGRGYTF. The DNA for the CDR3 is TGTGCCAGCAGCTTAGCGGGACCGGGTAGGGGCTACACCTTC. V is TRBV7-9 and J is TRBJ1-2; possibly TRBD1 for D (5 bases). CDR3 length: 14 amino acids. The ends were cut back, 0 bases at V and 8 bases at J, with 13 bases in the middle. Germline CDR1 reads SEHNR; CDR2 reads FQNEAQ (reference sequence).

The chain uses TRBV2 and TRBJ1-2; D not certain. Germline lookup yields CDR1 SNHLY and CDR2 FYNNEI. V was cut by 1 base and J by 6 bases, with 21 bases left in between. CDR3 length equals 17 residues. This CDR3 is CASSEELIITGENGYTF. The DNA for the CDR3 is TGTGCCAGCAGTGAAGAACTAATTATTACGGGAGAGAATGGCTACACCTTC.

The chain combines TRBV10-1 with TRBJ1-2, with D unresolved. This CDR3 region has 13 residues. V lost 2 bases, J lost 0 bases, and 4 bases lay in between. Per germline, CDR1 WNHNN and CDR2 SYGVQD (reference sequence). The CDR3 nucleotides read TGCGCCAGCAGTGAGGACGCTAACTATGGCTACACCTTC. Translating gives CASSEDANYGYTF.

The chain is built from TRBV30 and TRBJ1-2, with a possible D match to TRBD1 (5 bases). Germline V CDR1 and CDR2: GTSNPN, SVGIG (reference sequence). Deletions cut 0 bases from V and 11 bases from J, with 16 bases between. The CDR3 is 13 residues long. CDR3: CAWSVGTDLEYTF. The CDR3 nucleotides read TGTGCCTGGAGTGTAGGGACGGACCTTGAGTACACCTTC.

This clone was detected a few times. The chain is built from TRBV4-3 and TRBJ2-1, with TRBD1 matching 7 bases. The germline CDR1 and CDR2 sequences are LGHNA and YSLEER. The J segment lost 9 bases and the V segment lost 1 base, leaving 12 bases of the junction unmatched. The CDR3 is 16 amino acids. CDR3 sequence (DNA): TGCGCCAGCAGCCAAGGTACTTTAACCCACAGGGGTGAGCAGTTCTTC. As protein: CASSQGTLTHRGEQFF.

The chain couples TRBV7-2 to TRBJ2-6, with TRBD1 as a possible D gene (6 bases). The germline V gene encodes CDR1 SGHTA and CDR2 FQGNSA. This CDR3 comprises 15 residues. Trimming removed 7 bases from V and 0 bases from J, with 10 bases in between. This CDR3 is CASTFRGSGANVLTF. The CDR3 nucleotides read TGTGCCAGCACCTTCAGGGGCTCTGGGGCCAACGTCCTGACTTTC.

The rearrangement uses TRBV7-2 and TRBJ1-2; weak D call: TRBD1 (5 bases). CDR1 is SGHTA, CDR2 FQGNSA, per germline. The CDR3 is 14 amino acids. The V gene lost 5 bases and the J gene lost 5 bases, with 15 bases spanning the gap. The CDR3 spells CASSRDRLGYGYTF. CDR3 coding DNA: TGTGCCAGCAGCCGGGACCGGCTGGGATATGGCTACACCTTC.

The CDR3 sequence is CASTRPTEAQETQYF. CDR3 DNA sequence: TGTGCCAGCACCAGACCGACAGAGGCTCAAGAGACCCAGTACTTC. The V gene is TRBV6-6, the J gene TRBJ2-5; D perhaps matches TRBD1 (5 bases). CDR3 length: 15 amino acids. CDR1 is MNHNY and CDR2 is SVGAGI in the germline V gene (reference sequence). The V gene lost 7 bases and the J gene lost 2 bases, with 17 bases spanning the gap.

The chain employs TRBV19 and TRBJ2-1; 7 bases match TRBD1. The V gene end was trimmed by 1 base and the J gene end by 4 bases; junction bases not matched to a gene: 4. The CDR3 extends over 15 amino acids. Germline CDR1 LNHDA, CDR2 SQIVND (reference sequence). CDR3 sequence: CASSIGDSPYNEQFF. The CDR3 region has the DNA TGTGCCAGTAGTATAGGGGACAGTCCTTACAATGAGCAGTTCTTC.

This clone showed up just once. This chain connects TRBV5-5 to TRBJ2-1, with 10 bases aligning to TRBD1. Germline loops: CDR1 SGHKS, CDR2 YYEKEE (reference sequence). The CDR3 runs 14 residues. Trimming removed 2 bases from V and 7 bases from J; junction bases left unmatched: 3. Here the CDR3 reads CASSFRDRGNEQFF. The CDR3 bases are TGTGCCAGCAGCTTCCGGGACAGGGGTAATGAGCAGTTCTTC.

This sequence joins TRBV6-1 and TRBJ1-3; D is undetermined. The germline V gene has CDR1 MNHNS and CDR2 SASEGT. The CDR3 totals 13 residues. The V and J ends lost 8 bases and 1 base respectively, with 9 bases between them. Here the CDR3 DNA reads TGTGCCAGCGCCCCCATATCTGGAAACACCATATATTTT. Translated: CASAPISGNTIYF.

The chain links TRBV29-1 to TRBJ2-3, with 7 bases aligning to TRBD1. Germline CDR1 reads SQVTM; CDR2 reads ANQGSEA. Unmatched junction bases numbered 14, after V lost 7 bases and J lost 4 bases. This CDR3 has 15 amino acids. The CDR3 is CSAEGAASLSDTQYF. CDR3 in DNA: TGCAGCGCAGAGGGGGCAGCCTCCCTGTCAGATACGCAGTATTTT.